Below are 9 T cell receptor beta chains sequenced from a single sample in a study of T cell changes during pregnancy in multiple sclerosis. The method was immunoSEQ multiplex PCR; TCRdb's version includes in-frame clones alone and lacks a portion of them. The top ten hold around 0.3% of the sample, which has fewer than 65,000 clones, roughly 94% seen once. Sequenced material: CD4+ T cells from peripheral blood mononuclear cells, taken in the third trimester of pregnancy. Receptors were obtained from a female donor with multiple sclerosis, enrolled in a pregnancy study.

The rearrangement links TRBV2 to TRBJ1-2; TRBD1 aligns across 9 bases. Trimming took 10 bases from V and 7 from J; bases not matched to a gene: 13. The CDR3 runs to 14 residues. Germline assignment: CDR1 SNHLY and CDR2 FYNNEI. CDR3 nucleotides: TGTGCCACAAGAGTCCGGGACAGGGTGTTTGGCTACACCTTC. Residues: CATRVRDRVFGYTF. Based on the CDR3 plus reference TRBV2 and TRBJ1-2, the full variable domain is EPEVTQTPSHQVTQMGQEVILRCVPISNHLYFYWYRQILGQKVEFLVSFYNNEISEKSEIFDDQFSVERPDGSNFTLKIRSTKLEDSAMYFCATRVRDRVFGYTFGSGTRLTVV.

The chain joins TRBV25-1 to TRBJ1-1; D remains unclear. Germline lookup yields CDR1 MGHDK and CDR2 SYGVNS. The CDR3 has 16 amino acids. The ends were cut back, 1 base at V and 1 base at J, with 13 bases in the middle. The CDR3 DNA sequence: TGTGCCAGCAGTGAATTGTCATCGACACCGAACACTGAAGCTTTCTTT. Protein product: CASSELSSTPNTEAFF.

The V gene is TRBV6-1, the J gene TRBJ1-5; D call uncertain. Deletions cut 1 base from V and 6 bases from J, with 16 bases between. Germline lookup yields CDR1 MNHNS and CDR2 SASEGT. The CDR3 contains 16 residues. The CDR3 is CASSEVDIFRGQPQHF. The DNA of the CDR3 is TGTGCCAGCAGTGAAGTCGACATATTCCGGGGTCAGCCCCAGCATTTT.

The J gene is TRBJ1-6, the V gene TRBV7-3; 9 bases line up with TRBD1. The CDR3 is 20 amino acids. Germline V gene lookup returns CDR1 SGHTA and CDR2 FQGTGA. V lost 3 bases, J lost 0 bases, and 12 bases stayed unmatched. The CDR3 DNA is TGTGCCAGCAGCTTGACAGGACAGGGGAAAGGGAGCTCCTATAATTCACCCCTCCACTTT. Translation: CASSLTGQGKGSSYNSPLHF.

The chain carries TRBV7-9 and TRBJ1-2; D is unresolved. In germline, CDR1 is SEHNR, CDR2 FQNEAQ (reference sequence). Trimming removed 5 bases at V and 7 bases at J, with 17 bases between. The CDR3 contains 14 residues. The CDR3 loop is CASSLQHGLGGYTF. CDR3 coding DNA: TGTGCCAGCAGCCTCCAACACGGGTTGGGTGGCTACACCTTC.

The chain links TRBV2 to TRBJ2-5; 7 positions agree with TRBD2. Per germline, CDR1 SNHLY and CDR2 FYNNEI. V shed 6 bases and J 6 bases; nucleotides not matched to a gene: 22. The CDR3 length is 18 residues. The CDR3 here is CASSGALGGGSIGKTQYF. The CDR3 nucleotides read TGTGCCAGCAGCGGAGCCCTTGGGGGGGGTTCCATTGGAAAGACCCAGTACTTC. The full variable domain, rest sourced from reference TRBV2 and TRBJ2-5, is EPEVTQTPSHQVTQMGQEVILRCVPISNHLYFYWYRQILGQKVEFLVSFYNNEISEKSEIFDDQFSVERPDGSNFTLKIRSTKLEDSAMYFCASSGALGGGSIGKTQYFGPGTRLLVL.

The chain is built from TRBV5-1 and TRBJ2-5, with 7 bases matching TRBD1. This CDR3 has 14 amino acids. Germline CDR1 SGHRS, CDR2 YFSETQ. Losses at the gene ends were 7 bases for V and 2 bases for J; bases not matched to a gene: 8. CDR3 bases: TGCGCCAGCCTACAGGGGTTGGGACAAGAGACCCAGTACTTC. Translation: CASLQGLGQETQYF.

CDR3 loop: CASSARRDRGLADYGYTF. Here the CDR3 DNA reads TGCGCCAGCAGCGCCCGCAGGGACAGGGGGCTGGCGGACTATGGCTACACCTTC. The genes are TRBV5-1 and TRBJ1-2, with 12 positions matching TRBD1. The length of the CDR3 is 18 residues. With 4 bases clipped from V and 3 bases from J, the junction kept 13 bases outside the gene matches. In germline, CDR1 is SGHRS, CDR2 YFSETQ.

V usage is TRBV6-6 and J usage is TRBJ2-7; D is uncertain. Germline loops: CDR1 MNHNY, CDR2 SVGAGI (reference sequence). This CDR3 region has 13 residues. V was trimmed by 5 bases and J by 0 bases, leaving 8 bases between them. This chain's CDR3 is CASSDSISYEQYF. The CDR3 coding sequence is TGTGCCAGCAGTGATAGTATCTCCTACGAGCAGTACTTC.